Described below is a single TCR beta chain sequence and its context. The data derive from a study of blood T cell repertoires in COVID-19. About the research overall: Acute and convalescent COVID-19 specimens originated in the United States, Italy and Spain. PBMCs, B-cell-depleted T cells, or T cells were the source of the cDNA or gDNA that made up the material.

One Seattle source followed patients from active infection through their disease course. This CDR3 has 14 residues. Germline loops: CDR1 MGHRA, CDR2 YSYEKL. Between the trimmed V and J ends, which lost 1 base and 7 bases, there was a span of 13 bases. This table comes from immunoSEQ multiplex PCR, and its TCRdb copy is limited to in-frame clones, with some not included. The sample has more than 300,000 clones, 70% to 90% seen once. V gene TRBV4-1 combines with J gene TRBJ1-1; maybe TRBD1 (5 bases). This clonotype was sampled from a woman younger than 45 with COVID-19, enrolled during active disease. Sequenced input: peripheral blood. Written as DNA, the CDR3 is TGCGCCAGCAGCCAAGTGGGGGGGATGGGTGAAGCTTTCTTT. The encoded protein is CASSQVGGMGEAFF.